This entry lists 12 T cell receptor beta chains sequenced from one sample in a study of blood T cell repertoires in COVID-19. The assay was immunoSEQ multiplex PCR, and TCRdb's table has in-frame clones only and misses some. Here the sample spans roughly 200,000 clones, more than 75% being singletons. Sequenced input: peripheral blood. The receptors come from a man aged 55-75 years who had recovered from COVID-19.

The chain uses TRBV6-2 or TRBV6-3 and TRBJ2-1; D is perhaps TRBD2 (6 bases). V lost 2 bases and J 3 bases, leaving 8 bases between the germline ends. Germline CDR1 is MNHEY and CDR2 is SVGEGT. This CDR3 comprises 14 residues. The CDR3 nucleotides are TGTGCCAGCAGTTACGGGGACTTCTACAATGAGCAGTTCTTC. It specifies CASSYGDFYNEQFF.

The chain couples TRBV6-5 to TRBJ2-7, with D hard to call. Germline-derived CDR1 and CDR2 are MNHEY and SVGAGI. Trimming shortened V by 0 bases and J by 3 bases, and 9 bases separated the two germline ends. The CDR3 is 14 amino acids. This CDR3 reads CASSYSAGYYEQYF. The CDR3 coding sequence is TGTGCCAGCAGTTACTCTGCCGGGTACTACGAGCAGTACTTC.

The chain joins TRBV9 to TRBJ1-1, with D perhaps TRBD1 (5 bases). Trimming took off 0 bases at V and 6 bases at J, with 15 bases between the two ends. The CDR3 is 15 amino acids. Germline V gives CDR1 SGDLS, CDR2 YYNGEE. CDR3 bases: TGTGCCAGCAGCGTAGGGGGGTGGGACTTCGCTGAAGCTTTCTTT. Protein product: CASSVGGWDFAEAFF.

V and J are TRBV27 and TRBJ2-3; 11 bases are a match to TRBD2. CDR3 length: 16 amino acids. CDR1 is MNHEY and CDR2 is SMNVEV in the germline V gene (reference sequence). After removal of 5 bases from V and 2 bases from J, the junction contained 6 bases not matched to a gene. The CDR3, as DNA: TGTGCCAGCAGTAAGGGACTAGCGGCCTACACAGATACGCAGTATTTT. It codes for CASSKGLAAYTDTQYF.

The chain employs TRBV19 and TRBJ1-5; D remains unclear. Germline CDR1 reads LNHDA; CDR2 reads SQIVND (reference sequence). This CDR3 is built from 14 residues. V was clipped by 6 bases and J by 3 bases, with 12 bases between them. CDR3: CASSQGGYNQPQHF. In nucleotides, the CDR3 is TGTGCCAGTAGCCAAGGCGGGTACAATCAGCCCCAGCATTTT.

A few counts support this clone. In nucleotides, the CDR3 is TGCGCCAGGGGGCCGGAGACCCAGTACTTC. Translating it yields CARGPETQYF. The chain uses TRBV23-1 and TRBJ2-5; maybe TRBD1 (5 bases). TRBV23-1 is sorted into the ORF group, with uncertain function. The CDR3 extends over 10 amino acids. Trimming removed 9 bases from V and 5 bases from J, with 7 bases in between.

J is TRBJ1-2 and V is TRBV5-4, with D possibly TRBD1 on 5 matching bases. Germline V CDR1 and CDR2: SGHNT, YYREEE (reference sequence). V was cut by 1 base and J by 4 bases, with 17 bases left in between. The CDR3 is 16 residues long. The CDR3 bases are TGTGCCAGCAGCTTGAGCAGGGCCCTCTCCCCCTATGGCTACACCTTC. Protein: CASSLSRALSPYGYTF.

V usage is TRBV7-9 and J usage is TRBJ1-1; possible D gene TRBD1, 6 bases. CDR3 length equals 12 residues. The V and J ends lost 11 bases and 10 bases respectively, with 20 bases between them. CDR1 and CDR2 (germline): SEHNR, FQNEAQ (reference sequence). CDR3 sequence (DNA): TGTGCCGCACAGACAGGTCGCGAGGTAGCTTTCTTT. Its protein is CAAQTGREVAFF.

V and J are TRBV6-2 or TRBV6-3 and TRBJ2-2; 13 bases align to TRBD2. The CDR3 length is 15 residues. The ends lost 6 bases at V and 7 bases at J; junction bases unmatched: 5. The germline gives CDR1 MNHEY, CDR2 SVGEGT. As DNA, the CDR3 is TGTGCCAGCAGCCTGACTAGCGGGGGGTTCGGGGAGCTGTTTTTT. Translated, it gives CASSLTSGGFGELFF.

The J gene is TRBJ1-3, the V gene TRBV7-6; a weak D match, TRBD1 (5 bases). The CDR3 sequence is 16 residues long. The V end was cut by 0 bases, the J end by 4 bases, with 13 bases between. The V gene's germline CDR1 is SGHVS and CDR2 FNYEAQ. Here the CDR3 DNA reads TGTGCCAGCAGCTTAGCCAGGGATGAGGCGGGAAACACCATATATTTT. As protein: CASSLARDEAGNTIYF.

This chain connects TRBV7-8 to TRBJ2-2; TRBD2 aligns across 11 bases. The J segment lost 5 bases and the V segment lost 6 bases, leaving 20 bases of the junction unmatched. CDR3 length: 20 amino acids. Germline assignment: CDR1 SGHVS and CDR2 FQNEAQ. The CDR3 DNA reads as TGTGCCAGCAGTCAACTAGCGGGAGTTCAAAGGGGGCGGGAGACCGGGGAGCTGTTTTTT. This translates into CASSQLAGVQRGRETGELFF.

V gene TRBV5-1 combines with J gene TRBJ2-7; TRBD2 is a possible D gene (7 bases). The CDR3 contains 18 residues. Between the trimmed V and J ends, which lost 0 bases and 1 base, there was a span of 20 bases. The germline gives CDR1 SGHRS, CDR2 YFSETQ. This chain's CDR3 is CASSLAGTSGTVSYEQYF. CDR3 in DNA: TGCGCCAGCAGCTTGGCCGGGACAAGCGGGACGGTTTCCTACGAGCAGTACTTC.